The 27 T cell receptor beta chains below all came from one sample that was sequenced in a study of response to subunit inactivated influenza vaccine. Via MiXCR, TCRdb re-called the RT-PCR reads, giving one row per CDR3 protein. The top ten hold 9.5% to 13% of the sample, which has 550,000 to 650,000 distinct CDR3 sequences, about 11% seen once. The input for sequencing was PBMCs from blood, taken on the day of vaccination. The receptors here all came from a man in his forties or fifties who received an inactivated influenza vaccine.

J is TRBJ2-5 and V is TRBV6-1; possibly TRBD2 for D (5 bases). With 0 bases removed from V and 4 bases from J, the gap between germline ends came to 18 bases. The V gene's germline CDR1 is MNHNS and CDR2 SASEGT. The CDR3 length is 17 residues. The CDR3 sequence: CASSEAIIRGWGETQYF. The CDR3, as DNA: TGTGCCAGCAGTGAAGCGATTATTCGGGGTTGGGGAGAGACCCAGTACTTC.

In its sample, this clonotype was seen a few times. This chain joins TRBV10-3 and TRBJ2-1, with 13 positions matching TRBD2. There are 17 residues in the CDR3. The germline V gene has CDR1 ENHRY and CDR2 SYGVKD. V lost 4 bases and J lost 9; bases outside the gene matches: 12. Here the CDR3 DNA reads TGTGCCATCAGTGCCGCTATGGGGGGACTAGCGGGGAGTGAGCAGTTCTTC. This encodes CAISAAMGGLAGSEQFF.

This clonotype was seen more than once but under ten times. CDR3 sequence: CSARVPGLGTDTQYF. CDR3 nucleotides: TGCAGTGCTAGAGTCCCGGGACTAGGTACAGATACGCAGTATTTT. The chain joins TRBV20-1 to TRBJ2-3; 8 nucleotides line up with TRBD2. With V trimmed by 1 base and J by 3 bases, 6 bases remained unmatched. Germline V gene data show CDR1 as DFQATT and CDR2 as SNEGSKA (reference sequence). This CDR3 comprises 15 residues.

The rearrangement uses TRBV4-3 and TRBJ1-2, with 7 bases matching TRBD1. The CDR3 loop spans 16 amino acids. Germline-derived CDR1 and CDR2 are LGHNA and YSLEER. V lost 0 bases to trimming and J lost 4 bases; unmatched junction nucleotides: 8. Here the CDR3 reads CASSQDPGGASYGYTF. Written as DNA, the CDR3 is TGCGCCAGCAGCCAAGATCCAGGGGGGGCTAGCTATGGCTACACCTTC.

This clonotype was counted between two and nine times. The chain has TRBV6-6 and TRBJ1-4; 7 bases line up with TRBD1. Germline CDR1 and CDR2: MNHNY and SVGAGI (reference sequence). V gave up 6 bases and J gave up 13 bases; unmatched junction bases: 11. The CDR3 contains 13 residues. CDR3 region: CASSLSGGRGLFF. In DNA, the CDR3 is TGTGCCAGCAGCTTGTCAGGGGGGCGAGGACTGTTTTTT.

The chain carries TRBV20-1 and TRBJ2-7, with TRBD2 matching 9 bases. Trimming took 1 base from V and 1 from J; bases not matched to a gene: 8. The CDR3 runs 16 residues. The germline gives CDR1 DFQATT, CDR2 SNEGSKA (reference sequence). CDR3: CSARVLAGRGSYEQYF. CDR3 bases: TGCAGTGCTAGAGTTCTAGCGGGAAGAGGGTCCTACGAGCAGTACTTC.

The J gene is TRBJ2-1, the V gene TRBV7-9, with 12 bases aligning to TRBD2. There are 15 residues in the CDR3. V trimming: 3 bases; J trimming: 10 bases; junction bases outside the gene matches: 7. The germline CDR1 and CDR2 sequences are SEHNR and FQNEAQ (reference sequence). The DNA of the CDR3 is TGTGCCAGCAGCTTCCCAGCTAGCGGGAGGGGAGAGCAGTTCTTC. Residues: CASSFPASGRGEQFF. The full variable domain, completed using reference TRBV7-9 and TRBJ2-1, is DTGVSQNPRHKITKRGQNVTFRCDPISEHNRLYWYRQTLGQGPEFLTYFQNEAQLEKSRLLSDRFSAERPKGSFSTLEIQRTEQGDSAMYLCASSFPASGRGEQFFGPGTRLTVL.

The chain employs TRBV20-1 and TRBJ2-3, with 12 bases fitting TRBD2. The CDR3 totals 17 residues. V was pared by 1 base and J by 2 bases, with 7 bases of the junction left unmatched. Germline CDR1 is DFQATT and CDR2 is SNEGSKA (reference sequence). The CDR3 bases are TGCAGTGCTAGAGCGGGGCTAGCGGGGGGGCCCACAGATACGCAGTATTTT. It is translated as CSARAGLAGGPTDTQYF.

The rearrangement joins TRBV28 to TRBJ2-1, with 16 positions matching TRBD2. The CDR3 has 20 residues. The trim removed 4 bases at V and 8 bases at J, leaving 17 bases unmatched. Germline loops: CDR1 MDHEN, CDR2 SYDVKM. The CDR3 DNA follows: TGTGCCAGCAGTTCAAACCTGGGGACTAGCGGGAGGGAGGTACGGGATGAGCAGTTCTTC. It yields the protein CASSSNLGTSGREVRDEQFF.

The chain employs TRBV6-5 and TRBJ2-6, with D perhaps given as TRBD1 or TRBD2 (5 bases each). With 5 bases removed from V and 0 bases from J, the gap between germline ends came to 14 bases. The CDR3 loop spans 17 amino acids. CDR1 is MNHEY, CDR2 SVGAGI, per germline. CDR3 nucleotides: TGTGCCAGCAGTAATTCGGGACGGACCTCTGGGGCCAACGTCCTGACTTTC. Its protein product is CASSNSGRTSGANVLTF.

The sample holds many counts of this clonotype. The rearrangement links TRBV20-1 to TRBJ2-3, with a tentative D call TRBD2 (5 bases). Germline V lookup: CDR1 DFQATT, CDR2 SNEGSKA (reference sequence). V shed 0 bases and J shed 12 bases, with 10 bases lying between them. The CDR3 sequence is 11 residues long. The CDR3 loop is CSARDRRAQYF. DNA for the CDR3: TGCAGTGCTAGAGATAGGCGGGCCCAGTATTTT.

The table lists this clonotype with a few counts. The chain has TRBV15 and TRBJ1-2; D is possibly TRBD1 (6 bases). The CDR3 loop spans 16 amino acids. The V gene's germline CDR1 is LNHNV and CDR2 YYDKDF (reference sequence). V lost 3 bases, J lost 4 bases, and 18 bases lay in between. CDR3 coding DNA: TGTGCCACCAGCAGGGGAGGCCCCGGGACATCCTATGGCTACACCTTC. Translated, it gives CATSRGGPGTSYGYTF. Based on the CDR3 plus reference TRBV15 and TRBJ1-2, the full variable domain is DAMVIQNPRYQVTQFGKPVTLSCSQTLNHNVMYWYQQKSSQAPKLLFHYYDKDFNNEADTPDNFQSRRPNTSFCFLDIRSPGLGDTAMYLCATSRGGPGTSYGYTFGSGTRLTVV.

This clonotype was observed a handful of times. The CDR3: CASSPRRRYGQGSYEQYF. The CDR3 DNA sequence: TGTGCCAGCAGCCCTCGGAGGAGATATGGACAGGGGAGTTACGAGCAGTACTTC. The V gene is TRBV6-2 or TRBV6-3, the J gene TRBJ2-7; 9 nucleotides agree with TRBD1. CDR1 and CDR2 from the germline V gene are MNHEY and SVGEGT. The CDR3 has 18 amino acids. The junction had 19 bases not matched to a gene; V was cut back by 6 bases and J by 4 bases.

This clonotype turned up a few times. The J gene is TRBJ2-3, the V gene TRBV5-6, with TRBD1 as a possible D gene (6 bases). Looked up from germline, CDR1 is SGHDT and CDR2 is YYEEEE. CDR3 length: 17 amino acids. Trimming cost V 4 bases and J 4 bases, with 22 bases left between them. The DNA for the CDR3 is TGTGCCAGCAGCCCCCTACCCACAGGGCGAATCCCAGATACGCAGTATTTT. Protein: CASSPLPTGRIPDTQYF.

The sample holds a few counts of this clonotype. The V and J genes are TRBV9 and TRBJ2-3; TRBD1 is a possible D gene (7 bases). This CDR3 region has 16 residues. The V end lost 3 bases, the J end lost 2 bases, and 16 bases lay between the germline ends. CDR1 and CDR2 from the germline V gene are SGDLS and YYNGEE. CDR3 protein: CASSAQGGFNTDTQYF. The CDR3 DNA reads TGTGCCAGCAGCGCCCAGGGGGGTTTTAACACAGATACGCAGTATTTT. The complete variable domain, with remaining parts taken from reference TRBV9 and TRBJ2-3, reads DSGVTQTPKHLITATGQRVTLRCSPRSGDLSVYWYQQSLDQGLQFLIQYYNGEERAKGNILERFSAQQFPDLHSELNLSSLELGDSALYFCASSAQGGFNTDTQYFGPGTRLTVL.

The chain is built from TRBV5-1 and TRBJ1-1; a weak D match, TRBD1 (6 bases). Trimming stripped 4 bases from V and 6 bases from J, with 10 bases between. Germline lookup yields CDR1 SGHRS and CDR2 YFSETQ. CDR3 size: 12 residues. CDR3 protein: CASSKGGAEAFF. The CDR3 DNA reads as TGCGCCAGCAGCAAGGGGGGGGCTGAAGCTTTCTTT.

This clonotype has ten or more counts. V usage is TRBV2 and J usage is TRBJ2-7; D unresolved. The CDR3 runs 11 residues. V lost 0 bases and J lost 4, with 1 base in between. In germline, CDR1 is SNHLY, CDR2 FYNNEI. The CDR3: CASSEAYEQYF. The CDR3, as DNA: TGTGCCAGCAGTGAAGCTTACGAGCAGTACTTC.

This clonotype was seen only once. For the CDR3, the DNA is TGTGCCAGCAGTTATTCGGACTCTGGGGAGACCCAGTACTTC. Residues: CASSYSDSGETQYF. V is TRBV6-5 and J is TRBJ2-5, with a weak D call TRBD2 (5 bases). Trimming shortened V by 3 bases and J by 5 bases, and 13 bases separated the two germline ends. Germline lookup yields CDR1 MNHEY and CDR2 SVGAGI. The CDR3 is made up of 14 amino acids.

V is TRBV4-2 and J is TRBJ2-7, with 7 bases identical to TRBD2. The V gene end was trimmed by 0 bases and the J gene end by 4 bases; junction bases not matched to a gene: 6. The V gene's germline CDR1 is LGHNA and CDR2 YNFKEQ. This CDR3 region has 15 residues. For the CDR3, the DNA is TGTGCCAGCAGCCAAGATCAGACTAGCTTTTACGAGCAGTACTTC. Protein product: CASSQDQTSFYEQYF.

The V and J genes are TRBV28 and TRBJ2-5, with a weak D call TRBD2 (6 bases). The V gene lost 10 bases and the J gene lost 7 bases, with 19 bases spanning the gap. The CDR3 totals 13 residues. In germline, CDR1 is MDHEN, CDR2 SYDVKM. The CDR3 loop is CATRKGLRRTQYF. In nucleotides, the CDR3 is TGTGCCACCAGAAAGGGACTCCGGCGGACCCAGTACTTC.

To note about this clonotype: An end of the junction differs from the germline gene, which may be a read error. The V call is TRBV28, the J call TRBJ2-7; either TRBD1 or TRBD2 may supply D (5 bases each). This CDR3 region has 14 residues. The germline V gene encodes CDR1 MDHEN and CDR2 SYDVKM. The CDR3 DNA sequence: TGTGCCAGCAGGCCCTCCGGGGCATCCTACGAGCGGTACTTC. This codes for CASRPSGASYERYF.

Many counts were recorded for this clonotype. The J gene is TRBJ2-7, the V gene TRBV4-3; D is perhaps TRBD1 or TRBD2 (5 bases each). With 0 bases removed from V and 5 bases from J, the gap between germline ends came to 14 bases. Germline CDR1 reads LGHNA; CDR2 reads YSLEER. The CDR3 extends over 15 amino acids. The CDR3 reads CASSQDGGKWNEQYF. The CDR3 region has the DNA TGCGCCAGCAGCCAAGATGGGGGAAAATGGAACGAGCAGTACTTC.

This chain's CDR3 is CSARRGGRSEQFF. The CDR3 nucleotides read TGCAGTGCTAGGCGGGGGGGGCGGAGTGAGCAGTTCTTC. The chain uses TRBV20-1 and TRBJ2-1, with 9 positions matching TRBD2. The CDR3 covers 13 residues. J gave up 9 bases and V 3 bases, and 6 bases lay outside the gene matches. From germline, CDR1 is DFQATT and CDR2 SNEGSKA (reference sequence).

At least ten counts were recorded for this clonotype. This chain uses TRBV6-1 with TRBJ2-1, with TRBD1 matching over 7 bases. Germline values: CDR1 MNHNS, CDR2 SASEGT. V lost 6 bases to trimming and J lost 7 bases; unmatched junction nucleotides: 12. The CDR3 totals 15 residues. This CDR3 reads CASSDRASSRNEQFF. The CDR3 DNA sequence: TGTGCCAGCAGCGACAGGGCGTCTAGTAGGAATGAGCAGTTCTTC.

The chain employs TRBV3-1 and TRBJ2-5; 7 positions agree with TRBD1. The trim removed 2 bases at V and 2 bases at J, leaving 8 bases unmatched. Germline CDR1 is LGHDT and CDR2 is YNNKEL (reference sequence). This CDR3 is 16 amino acids long. Written as DNA, the CDR3 is TGTGCCAGCAGCCAAAGTCTCGAGACAGGGCAAGAGACCCAGTACTTC. This codes for CASSQSLETGQETQYF.

V gene TRBV6-5 combines with J gene TRBJ1-2, with D possibly matching TRBD1 (5 bases). Germline V gives CDR1 MNHEY, CDR2 SVGAGI. V was clipped by 0 bases and J by 4 bases, with 9 bases between them. CDR3 length equals 14 residues. The chain's CDR3 is CASSYSAGIYGYTF. DNA of the CDR3: TGTGCCAGCAGTTACTCCGCAGGGATCTATGGCTACACCTTC.

Concerning this clonotype: An end of the junction differs from the germline gene, which may be a read error. This CDR3 reads CASSPPGTTSEKLFF. Written as DNA, the CDR3 is TGTGCCAGCAGCCCCCCGGGTACAACTAGTGAAAAACTGTTTTTT. The chain couples TRBV7-2 to TRBJ1-4, with D uncertain. This CDR3 spans 15 amino acids. CDR1 SGHTA and CDR2 FQGNSA come from the germline V gene.